This T cell receptor (beta chain) was profiled in a study of blood T cell repertoires in COVID-19 (dated by TCRdb to the early 2020s). Looking at the study overall: Collaborator samples came from the United States, Italy and Spain and covered acute and convalescent phases of COVID-19. The prospective study material was composed of cDNA or gDNA derived from T cells, B-cell-depleted T cells, or PBMCs. The samples were drawn from the first 160 participants of the ongoing ImmuneRACE study and from some 1,300 subjects provided by 6 global collaborators. Deeply sampled blood TCRbeta repertoires from subjects exposed to, actively infected with, or recovered from COVID-19 were included in the dataset. A freely available public database, intended as a resource for researchers studying the immune response to SARS-CoV-2, is where the repertoires were released. The sample metadata nearly always contained a de-identified subject ID, COVID-19 status, age in years and sex. HLA class I and class II types, where available, came from metadata supplied by the sample provider rather than from assay-based typing. General findings and caveats noted by the study authors: The amount of clinical and demographic metadata varied by source and participant and was provided uncurated.

TCRbeta CDR3 regions were amplified from genomic DNA by means of the immunoSEQ Assay, a bias-controlled multiplex PCR. The authors' pipeline ran thus. Nucleated cell counts per sample were estimated from amplification of reference gene primers within the assay. Sequence reads were collapsed and filtered to measure the absolute abundance of every unique TCRbeta CDR3 rearrangement. Productive Simpson clonality was computed per sample as the square root of Simpson's diversity index over productive rearrangements. TCRdb mirrors the immuneACCESS table, restricted to in-frame sequences. Some clones are absent from its copies; in checked studies, under half trace to an unresolved V gene, and the reason for the others is unknown. V and J calls plus clone size are reproduced from that table; the DNA served to infer D and trimming. A total of around 100,000 clones appear in this sample, approximately 92% of them only once. The top ten hold 5% to 6% of the sample.

Whole blood was collected in K2EDTA tubes by collaborating institutions according to the institutions' own protocols. Collaborator samples were shipped for TCRbeta analysis as frozen whole blood, isolated PBMCs, or DNA extracted from either sample type. Details on this clone: The antigen this receptor binds is unknown. No base-level quality is on record; no much larger clone is a single base apart.

The clonotype was recovered from a man in his forties or fifties with active COVID-19. The specimen sequenced was peripheral blood.

The CDR3 protein is CASSSVSAELFF. The DNA reads as follows: TGTGCCAGCAGTTCGGTATCCGCGGAGCTGTTTTTT. The chain is assembled from TRBV27 and TRBJ2-2; confidence is insufficient to name the D gene. Between the V and J ends, shortened by 4 bases and 10 bases respectively, the junction contains 10 bases. From the cysteine through the phenylalanine, the CDR3 covers 12 amino acids. The sequence is cut down to CDR3 DNA, 36 bases in frame from base 1. The germline V gene (reference sequence) specifies MNHEY as CDR1 and SMNVEV as CDR2.